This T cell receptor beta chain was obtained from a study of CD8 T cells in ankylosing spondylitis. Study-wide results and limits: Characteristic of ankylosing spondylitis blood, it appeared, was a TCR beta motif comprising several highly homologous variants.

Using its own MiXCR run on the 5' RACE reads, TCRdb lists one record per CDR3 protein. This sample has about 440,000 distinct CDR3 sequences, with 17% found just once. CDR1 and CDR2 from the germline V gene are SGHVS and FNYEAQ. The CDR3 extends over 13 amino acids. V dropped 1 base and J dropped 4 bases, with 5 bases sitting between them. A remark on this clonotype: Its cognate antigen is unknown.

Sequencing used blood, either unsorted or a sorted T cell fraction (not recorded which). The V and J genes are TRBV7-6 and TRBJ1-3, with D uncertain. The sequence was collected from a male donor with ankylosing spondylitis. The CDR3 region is CASSLESGNTIYF. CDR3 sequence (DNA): TGTGCCAGCAGCTTAGAGTCCGGAAACACCATATATTTT. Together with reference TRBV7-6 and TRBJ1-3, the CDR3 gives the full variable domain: GAGVSQSPRYKVTKRGQDVALRCDPISGHVSLYWYRQALGQGPEFLTYFNYEAQQDKSGLPNDRFSAERPEGSISTLTIQRTEQRDSAMYRCASSLESGNTIYFGEGSWLTVV.